The 2 T cell receptor beta chains below all came from one sample that was sequenced in a study of T cell repertoires in cytomegalovirus infection. In TCRdb, the reads were re-called with MiXCR into one record per CDR3 protein. The sample yields 200,000 to 300,000 distinct CDR3 sequences, roughly 15% seen once. Sequencing input: PBMCs. These receptors originate from a human donor in good health (CMV status not recorded). Some clones in this sample may be carry-over from other donors' samples.

This clonotype was found many times. This chain connects TRBV6-2 or TRBV6-3 to TRBJ2-1; D tentatively reads TRBD1 or TRBD2 (5 bases each). In germline, CDR1 is MNHEY, CDR2 SVGEGT. This CDR3 is 15 amino acids long. Trimming removed 8 bases at V and 12 bases at J, with 26 bases between. CDR3 protein: CASRIRDLRILGQFF. CDR3 nucleotides: TGTGCCAGCCGGATCCGGGACCTCAGAATCTTAGGGCAGTTCTTC.

This clonotype was observed a handful of times. The V gene is TRBV6-5, the J gene TRBJ2-3; 7 bases are shared with TRBD2. This CDR3 region has 19 residues. Unmatched junction bases numbered 14, after V lost 2 bases and J lost 0 bases. Germline CDR1 and CDR2: MNHEY and SVGAGI. The CDR3 region has the DNA TGTGCCAGCAGTTACAGTATATGGGAAGCTAGCGGAAGCACAGATACGCAGTATTTT. It is translated as CASSYSIWEASGSTDTQYF.